Following are 20 T cell receptor beta chains from one sample sequenced in a study of blood T cell repertoires in COVID-19. Sequencing used immunoSEQ multiplex PCR; TCRdb keeps in-frame clones, though not all of them. The profile shows around 100,000 clones, around four fifths of them singletons. Material: peripheral blood. Receptors originate from a woman in her 70s with acute or convalescent COVID-19.

In DNA form, the CDR3 reads TGCGCCAGCAGCTTGGAAGGACTAGCGGGGGTGGAGACCCAGTACTTC. Translation: CASSLEGLAGVETQYF. The V call is TRBV5-1, the J call TRBJ2-5; 13 positions match TRBD2. The V segment lost 0 bases and the J segment 5 bases; nucleotides outside the gene matches: 4. The V gene's germline CDR1 is SGHRS and CDR2 YFSETQ. The CDR3 contains 16 residues.

The chain combines TRBV20-1 with TRBJ1-5; possible D gene TRBD1, 5 bases. Germline CDR1 is DFQATT and CDR2 is SNEGSKA (reference sequence). The ends were cut back, 3 bases at V and 0 bases at J, with 9 bases in the middle. This CDR3 region has 14 residues. CDR3 loop: CSASFGASNQPQHF. CDR3 DNA: TGCAGTGCTAGTTTTGGGGCTAGCAATCAGCCCCAGCATTTT.

The chain employs TRBV7-2 and TRBJ1-4, with 8 positions matching TRBD1. The trim removed 2 bases at V and 13 bases at J, leaving 15 bases unmatched. Germline loops: CDR1 SGHTA, CDR2 FQGNSA. The CDR3 loop spans 16 amino acids. The CDR3 nucleotides are TGTGCCAGCAGCTTAAGCCCGGACAGGGCTGGTCTAGGACTGTTTTTT. Residues: CASSLSPDRAGLGLFF.

V gene TRBV5-6 combines with J gene TRBJ1-2; a possible D gene is TRBD1 (6 bases). Between the trimmed V and J ends, which lost 4 bases and 3 bases, there was a span of 19 bases. The V gene's germline CDR1 is SGHDT and CDR2 YYEEEE. CDR3 size: 16 residues. The DNA of the CDR3 is TGTGCCAGCAGCCTGGGTACAGGGATTATGGACTATGGCTACACCTTC. It encodes CASSLGTGIMDYGYTF.

This clone was detected only a few times. The CDR3 nucleotides are TGTGCCAGCAGCGGACAGGGTGGGCAGCCCCAGCATTTT. Translating it yields CASSGQGGQPQHF. The rearrangement uses TRBV2 and TRBJ1-5, with 8 bases fitting TRBD1. Germline V CDR1 and CDR2: SNHLY, FYNNEI. V lost 6 bases to trimming and J lost 7 bases; unmatched junction nucleotides: 5. The CDR3 runs to 13 residues.

This clone was detected only a few times. The chain links TRBV5-1 to TRBJ2-2, with D perhaps matching TRBD2 (6 bases). Germline V gives CDR1 SGHRS, CDR2 YFSETQ. The CDR3 loop spans 16 amino acids. V dropped 0 bases and J dropped 1 base, with 10 bases sitting between them. The CDR3 nucleotides are TGCGCCAGCAGCTTGGTGATCGGGGGGAACACCGGGGAGCTGTTTTTT. Translating it yields CASSLVIGGNTGELFF. Combining the CDR3 with reference TRBV5-1 and TRBJ2-2 gives the whole variable domain KAGVTQTPRYLIKTRGQQVTLSCSPISGHRSVSWYQQTPGQGLQFLFEYFSETQRNKGNFPGRFSGRQFSNSRSEMNVSTLELGDSALYLCASSLVIGGNTGELFFGEGSRLTVL.

The J gene is TRBJ1-1, the V gene TRBV28, with 7 positions matching TRBD1. Germline V CDR1 and CDR2: MDHEN, SYDVKM. J lost 1 base, V lost 1 base, and 6 bases had no gene match. There are 16 residues in the CDR3. CDR3 residues: CASSLLGTASNTEAFF. CDR3 bases: TGTGCCAGCAGTTTATTGGGGACAGCTTCGAACACTGAAGCTTTCTTT. The variable domain in full, with the rest retrieved from reference TRBV28 and TRBJ1-1, is DVKVTQSSRYLVKRTGEKVFLECVQDMDHENMFWYRQDPGLGLRLIYFSYDVKMKEKGDIPEGYSVSREKKERFSLILESASTNQTSMYLCASSLLGTASNTEAFFGQGTRLTVV.

This clone was seen once. This chain connects TRBV10-3 to TRBJ1-1; no clear D. Germline V gene sequence: CDR1 ENHRY, CDR2 SYGVKD. Trimming shortened V by 0 bases and J by 8 bases, and 7 bases separated the two germline ends. This CDR3 spans 12 amino acids. The CDR3 coding sequence is TGTGCCATCAGTGAGTCTTTAAGCGAAGCTTTCTTT. It codes for CAISESLSEAFF.

This chain joins TRBV12-3 or TRBV12-4 and TRBJ1-1; D not resolved. V was cut by 6 bases and J by 6 bases, with 14 bases left in between. The CDR3 has 13 residues. The CDR3 loop reads CASSPPQPPEAFF. The CDR3 nucleotides read TGTGCCAGCAGCCCCCCACAACCCCCTGAAGCTTTCTTT.

The chain is built from TRBV5-1 and TRBJ2-1, with no clear D. V was pared by 0 bases and J by 0 bases, with 16 bases between. The germline V gene encodes CDR1 SGHRS and CDR2 YFSETQ. The CDR3 sequence is 18 residues long. The CDR3 sequence: CASSLEARQTSSYNEQFF. The CDR3 DNA is TGCGCCAGCAGCTTGGAGGCGAGGCAGACCAGCTCCTACAATGAGCAGTTCTTC.

The V gene is TRBV29-1, the J gene TRBJ1-2; TRBD1 agrees at 7 bases. The CDR3 contains 11 residues. Germline CDR1 SQVTM, CDR2 ANQGSEA. V was pared by 3 bases and J by 8 bases, with 3 bases of the junction left unmatched. CDR3 residues: CSVEIGGGYTF. The DNA for the CDR3 is TGCAGCGTTGAGATAGGGGGCGGCTACACCTTC.

The V gene is TRBV19, the J gene TRBJ2-3; D call uncertain. V lost 8 bases and J lost 2, with 23 bases in between. Looked up from germline, CDR1 is LNHDA and CDR2 is SQIVND (reference sequence). The CDR3 has 17 residues. CDR3 sequence (DNA): TGTGCCAGTGCAAGTTGGGCACAAACGCTGGACACAGATACGCAGTATTTT. This translates into CASASWAQTLDTDTQYF.

Ten or more counts support this clone. J is TRBJ1-6 and V is TRBV7-8, with no clear D. The CDR3 contains 15 residues. V lost 5 bases and J lost 0, with 8 bases in between. Germline V gives CDR1 SGHVS, CDR2 FQNEAQ. The CDR3 protein is CASSLWSSYNSPLHF. The CDR3 DNA reads as TGTGCCAGCAGCCTGTGGAGCTCCTATAATTCACCCCTCCACTTT.

This clone was detected once. The chain links TRBV7-2 to TRBJ1-1; D perhaps matches TRBD1 (5 bases). Between the trimmed V and J ends, which lost 1 base and 5 bases, there was a span of 14 bases. The CDR3 totals 15 residues. Germline CDR1 and CDR2: SGHTA and FQGNSA. The CDR3 DNA reads TGTGCCAGCAGCTTAGTACCCGCAGGGTTGACTGAAGCTTTCTTT. This sequence encodes CASSLVPAGLTEAFF.

V gene TRBV30 combines with J gene TRBJ1-5; D ambiguous. Germline V gene data show CDR1 as GTSNPN and CDR2 as SVGIG (reference sequence). This CDR3 spans 15 amino acids. V shed 3 bases and J shed 2 bases, with 14 bases lying between them. This CDR3 is CAWSETLGGNQPQHF. CDR3 DNA: TGTGCCTGGAGCGAGACCCTTGGAGGCAATCAGCCCCAGCATTTT.

This rearrangement joins TRBV7-9 to TRBJ1-1; maybe TRBD1 (5 bases). Germline V CDR1 and CDR2: SEHNR, FQNEAQ (reference sequence). The CDR3 has 12 amino acids. The germline V and J ends were trimmed by 5 bases and 8 bases, with 12 bases remaining between them. CDR3 amino acids: CASSLVTAEAFF. The CDR3 DNA is TGTGCCAGCAGCCTCGTGACAGCAGAAGCTTTCTTT.

In its sample, this clone was seen once. This chain connects TRBV3-1 (or the pseudogene TRBV3-2) to TRBJ2-5; 7 bases are a match to TRBD2. After removal of 4 bases from V and 9 bases from J, the junction contained 11 bases not matched to a gene. Per the germline V gene, CDR1 is LGHDT and CDR2 is YNNKEL (reference sequence). The CDR3 contains 14 residues. Written as DNA, the CDR3 is TGTGCCAGCAGCCGCATAGCGGGCCCCGAGGCCCAGTACTTC. Amino acids: CASSRIAGPEAQYF.

The chain joins TRBV2 to TRBJ2-5, with D possibly being TRBD2 (5 bases). This CDR3 has 13 residues. V gave up 6 bases and J gave up 5 bases, with 13 bases separating them. Germline V gene lookup returns CDR1 SNHLY and CDR2 FYNNEI. Here the CDR3 reads CASRDPRGETQYF. The CDR3 region has the DNA TGTGCCAGCAGGGACCCGAGAGGGGAGACCCAGTACTTC.

This clone has only one observation. V gene TRBV6-5 combines with J gene TRBJ1-1; possibly TRBD1 for D (6 bases). V lost 6 bases to trimming and J lost 1 base, with 12 bases between them. From germline, CDR1 is MNHEY and CDR2 SVGAGI. CDR3 length: 14 amino acids. As DNA, the CDR3 is TGTGCCAGCAGGAGAGCGGGACAGAACACTGAAGCTTTCTTT. This gives the protein CASRRAGQNTEAFF.

This chain's CDR3 is CASSSTGAWDTEAFF. As DNA, the CDR3 is TGTGCCAGCAGCAGTACGGGAGCTTGGGACACTGAAGCTTTCTTT. V and J are TRBV7-3 and TRBJ1-1, with D uncertain. V was pared by 5 bases and J by 3 bases, with 16 bases between. Germline V gene data show CDR1 as SGHTA and CDR2 as FQGTGA. The CDR3 has 15 amino acids.